This T cell receptor beta chain stems from a study of cytomegalovirus exposure and HLA in healthy donors. Per the germline V gene, CDR1 is SGHRS and CDR2 is YFSETQ. The CDR3 covers 16 residues. Trimming removed 5 bases from V and 0 bases from J, with 15 bases in between. This clone came up once. It was with 60 Vbeta and 13 Jbeta primers that the PCR ran. Original handling: Some 11 million of the roughly 80 million unique TCR beta chains counted in a later analysis were shared. The data were produced by immunoSEQ multiplex PCR, yet TCRdb's version contains in-frame clones alone and is incomplete. V and J calls and clone size are those listed in that table; D and trimming were worked out from the DNA. This sample has roughly 200,000 clones, with approximately 82% found just once.

The chain is built from TRBV5-1 and TRBJ1-3; no clear D gene. Material: PBMCs. This TCR derives from a man aged 35 to 55 in good health and CMV-seropositive. Written as DNA, the CDR3 is TGCGCCAGCAGTTCCGGACTTTCTAGCTCTGGAAACACCATATATTTT. Residues: CASSSGLSSSGNTIYF.